This TCR beta chain was documented in a study of beta chain features in type 1 diabetes (dated by TCRdb to 2016 to 2019). In the study overall: Patients and healthy donors did not differ in mean age, gender distribution, total cell number or subset yield. A total of 107,917,701 sorted cells were examined across all samples, and the number of cells per subset was strongly correlated with RNA yield. Regulatory and stem cell-like memory subsets were isolated from only 8 patients and roughly 8 healthy donors, whereas naive and central memory subsets came from all 30 or so donors. In the study, TCRB repertoires of sorted circulating CD4+ T cell subsets from recently diagnosed type 1 diabetes patients were compared with those of matched healthy donors.

Each donor gave one peripheral blood draw, about 110 mL on average, collected into heparinised tubes. Naive, central memory, regulatory and stem cell-like memory CD4+ T cells were sorted on a BD FACSAria II using a panel including CD45RO, CCR7, CD25, CD127, CD95 and CD27. A purity above 95% was achieved for all sorted populations. PBMCs were isolated right away by Lymphoprep density gradient centrifugation and were stained directly, without culture. To minimize batch effects, samples were stained and sorted in pairs, one healthy donor with one patient per experiment. All of the isolated RNA was reverse transcribed with the High Capacity cDNA Reverse Transcription Kit, so expressed TCRB transcripts were sequenced. Naive, central memory and regulatory T cell samples underwent deep immunoSEQ sequencing, averaging about 3.57 million total reads per sample. Sorted cells were lysed in RLT buffer, and RNA was extracted using DNase-treated RNeasy Micro or Mini kits according to cell number. To prevent cross-contamination, every cell subset was processed on its own, while patient and healthy donor samples were processed together. The immunoSEQ multiplex PCR was used to amplify TCRB sequences from cDNA, generating 87-bp fragments that spanned the CDR3 region. Sequencing of the amplicons was performed on the Illumina HiSeq platform. The study's processing was this. PCR bias was computationally corrected using synthetic template baselines, reads within Hamming distance 2 were collapsed, and singletons that could not be merged were discarded. Reads were aligned against IMGT so that V, D and J genes, CDR3 length and insertions or deletions at six rearrangement sites could be assigned. Clonotype counts were normalized to sorted cell number within each subset before computing true diversity and Gini coefficients with the tcR R package. The overlap coefficient, calculated on TCRB nucleotide sequences, was used to measure repertoire sharing. TCRdb provides this immuneACCESS table in a form limited to in-frame rearrangements. Some clones are lacking; in checked studies, under half of them reflect an unresolved V gene, and why the rest are absent is not known. Clone size and V and J calls were adopted from that table, with D and trimming inferred from the DNA. The sample contains 300,000 to 350,000 clones, approximately 9.7% of them found a single time. The ten largest clones add up to about 1% of the sample.

This clone was picked up a small number of times. Its antigen remains undetermined. No quality values exist for individual bases; no much larger clone is one base distant. Overall study results and their limits: Naive, central memory and regulatory TCRB repertoires appeared to be more alike among patients than among healthy donors. PCR may preferentially amplify shorter templates, but because patient and control samples were amplified and corrected together, any resulting skew would affect both groups equally. A moderate but significant shortening of TCRB CDR3 length was observed in type 1 diabetes patients in all four CD4+ subsets. HLA sub-analyses involved small numbers of individuals, so any influence of HLA type on TCRB rearrangement remained unresolved. At VDJ recombination sites, patients with type 1 diabetes made fewer insertions and deleted more nucleotides, a pattern implying thymic rearrangement abnormalities. Because cDNA was sequenced instead of genomic DNA, highly expressing activated cells could be over-represented, though the groups showed no difference in activation or CD3 levels.

V is reduced by 7 bases and J by 3 bases, leaving a spacing of 19 bases between them. There are 16 amino acids in the CDR3, from cysteine to phenylalanine inclusive. The entry retains the CDR3 DNA only, 48 bases that are in frame from base 1. Via the germline V gene, CDR1 is MDHEN and CDR2 SYDVKM. What was sequenced was central memory CD4+ T cells from blood. The sequence came from a man aged 25 to 40 with type 1 diabetes. The rearrangement joined TRBV28 to TRBJ1-3, and TRBD1 may be the D gene, going by 6 matching bases. In nucleotide form, the sequence is TGTGCCAGCACCCACAGGGTTATAGGACGTGGAAACACCATATATTTT. Its product reads: CASTHRVIGRGNTIYF.